Below, 16 T cell receptor beta chains from the same sample are listed, as sequenced in a study of T cells in Graves' hyperthyroidism and ophthalmopathy. The TCR beta CDR3 regions underwent amplification using RNA transcripts as the source. The TCR CDR3 first-round RT-PCR relied on the HTBI primer set. TCRdb re-analysed the multiplex PCR reads in MiXCR, keeping a single row per CDR3 protein. The sample has some 98,000 distinct CDR3 sequences; about 40% are singletons. Sample: peripheral blood or thyroid tissue (not recorded which). These receptors all come from a woman aged 25-40 years with Graves' hyperthyroidism.

A word on this clonotype: With a much larger clone just one base away, this may be a read error. The genes are TRBV5-6 and TRBJ2-3, with D tentatively TRBD1 (6 bases). This CDR3 region has 15 residues. With 1 base removed from V and 4 bases from J, the gap between germline ends came to 13 bases. In germline, CDR1 is SGHDT, CDR2 YYEEEE. The CDR3 protein is CASSLQGRGSDTQYF. The DNA of the CDR3 is TGTGCCAGCAGCTTGCAGGGGAGAGGGTCAGATACGCAGTATTTT.

This clonotype was found once. The CDR3 end shows no conserved phenylalanine or tryptophan, and so a read error is likely. This sequence joins TRBV14 and TRBJ1-2, with D tentatively TRBD1 (5 bases). In germline, CDR1 is SGHDN, CDR2 FVKESK. V shed 8 bases and J shed 7 bases, with 20 bases lying between them. CDR3 length equals 14 residues. The CDR3 region has the DNA TGTGCCAGCGGGGGATCGACAGCGCTCTGTGGCTACACCTCC. Its protein product is CASGGSTALCGYTS.

V gene TRBV25-1 combines with J gene TRBJ1-6, with D possibly TRBD1 on 6 matching bases. V was cut by 4 bases and J by 2 bases, with 15 bases left in between. The germline V gene encodes CDR1 MGHDK and CDR2 SYGVNS. The CDR3 sequence is 17 residues long. The CDR3 DNA follows: TGTGCCAGCAGTGCCATTGGGACACTCCCCTATAATTCACCCCTCCACTTT. Its translation: CASSAIGTLPYNSPLHF.

This clonotype was seen ten or more times. J is TRBJ2-7 and V is TRBV18; D not certain. V lost 2 bases, J lost 3 bases, and 2 bases lay in between. The germline gives CDR1 KGHSH, CDR2 LQKENI. This CDR3 spans 11 amino acids. The chain's CDR3 is CASSPDYEQYF. CDR3 in DNA: TGTGCCAGCTCACCAGACTACGAGCAGTACTTC.

The count of this clonotype is one. The chain couples TRBV4-2 to TRBJ1-2, with TRBD1 matching 9 bases. CDR3 length equals 14 residues. Per the germline V gene, CDR1 is LGHNA and CDR2 is YNFKEQ. V trimming: 3 bases; J trimming: 8 bases; junction bases outside the gene matches: 7. The CDR3 DNA is TGTGCCAGCAGCCATGTGACAGGGGGAGGCGGCTACACCTTC. This codes for CASSHVTGGGGYTF.

The rearrangement uses TRBV20-1 and TRBJ2-5; 10 positions match TRBD2. The CDR3 is 16 residues long. CDR1 and CDR2 (germline): DFQATT, SNEGSKA (reference sequence). J was trimmed by 1 base and V by 6 bases; bases with no gene match: 11. The CDR3 loop reads CSAEAGGATFQETQYF. DNA of the CDR3: TGCAGTGCAGAAGCGGGAGGGGCAACCTTCCAAGAGACCCAGTACTTC.

For the CDR3, the DNA is TGTGCCAGCAGCTTCGGACAGGTTTGGGAGACCCAGTACTTC. It translates to CASSFGQVWETQYF. The rearrangement links TRBV7-9 to TRBJ2-5, with 7 bases aligning to TRBD1. Germline V lookup: CDR1 SEHNR, CDR2 FQNEAQ (reference sequence). CDR3 length: 14 residues. The J segment lost 5 bases and the V segment lost 3 bases, leaving 6 bases of the junction unmatched. Variable domain in full (rest from reference TRBV7-9 and TRBJ2-5): DTGVSQNPRHKITKRGQNVTFRCDPISEHNRLYWYRQTLGQGPEFLTYFQNEAQLEKSRLLSDRFSAERPKGSFSTLEIQRTEQGDSAMYLCASSFGQVWETQYFGPGTRLLVL.

This clonotype was counted at least ten times. The genes are TRBV7-9 and TRBJ1-1, with D possibly TRBD1 on 5 matching bases. Germline CDR1 and CDR2: SEHNR and FQNEAQ (reference sequence). The CDR3 covers 17 residues. V was pared by 5 bases and J by 4 bases, with 23 bases between. This chain's CDR3 is CASSQVHSYWGGTEAFF. CDR3 in DNA: TGTGCCAGCAGCCAAGTCCACAGCTATTGGGGGGGCACTGAAGCTTTCTTT.

The chain carries TRBV25-1 and TRBJ1-1; tentatively, D is TRBD1 (6 bases). The germline V gene encodes CDR1 MGHDK and CDR2 SYGVNS. The CDR3 is 13 amino acids. The CDR3: CARDGQRNTEAFF. The DNA for the CDR3 is TGTGCTAGAGATGGACAGCGGAACACTGAAGCTTTCTTT.

This chain connects TRBV7-9 to TRBJ2-5, with unresolved D. This CDR3 has 13 amino acids. The germline gives CDR1 SEHNR, CDR2 FQNEAQ (reference sequence). The V end was cut by 3 bases, the J end by 5 bases, with 10 bases between. CDR3 residues: CASSLGAGETQYF. The DNA of the CDR3 is TGTGCCAGCAGCTTGGGCGCCGGGGAGACCCAGTACTTC.

The chain uses TRBV12-3 or TRBV12-4 and TRBJ1-2; 9 nucleotides line up with TRBD1. This CDR3 is built from 13 residues. Unmatched junction bases numbered 1, after V lost 3 bases and J lost 5 bases. CDR3 nucleotide sequence: TGTGCCAGCAGTTTGGACAGGGGATATGGCTACACCTTC. Translated, it gives CASSLDRGYGYTF.

Points on this clonotype: This sequence may be a read error, since a much larger clone differs from it by one base. The chain combines TRBV28 with TRBJ1-6; 9 bases are shared with TRBD1. V lost 7 bases, J lost 11 bases, and 15 bases stayed unmatched. This CDR3 has 16 amino acids. Germline CDR1 MDHEN, CDR2 SYDVKM. The CDR3 sequence: CASKSTGTGITPPLHF. The CDR3, as DNA: TGTGCCAGCAAGAGTACCGGGACAGGGATTACCCCACCCCTCCACTTT.

Comments on this clonotype: A much larger clonotype is one base distant, so this may be a read error. The chain links TRBV2 to TRBJ1-1; possibly TRBD1 for D (6 bases). Trimming left V 8 bases short and J 3 bases short, with 28 bases between. CDR3 size: 18 residues. Germline CDR1 reads SNHLY; CDR2 reads FYNNEI. The CDR3 nucleotides read TGTGCCAGCTCCCTCGGGTGGGGGCGCCGGGGTTGGGACACTGAAGCTTTCTTT. Residues: CASSLGWGRRGWDTEAFF.

This clonotype has a count of ten or more. CDR3 loop: CATSATGRPNQPQHF. The CDR3 nucleotides read TGTGCCACCAGTGCAACGGGACGGCCCAATCAGCCCCAGCATTTT. The V gene is TRBV24-1, the J gene TRBJ1-5; the D gene is possibly TRBD1 (5 bases). With 5 bases removed from V and 3 bases from J, the gap between germline ends came to 13 bases. The CDR3 is 15 residues long. The germline CDR1 and CDR2 sequences are KGHDR and SFDVKD.

This clonotype was detected many times. The rearrangement joins TRBV14 to TRBJ1-6, with a tentative D call TRBD1 (6 bases). The germline V gene encodes CDR1 SGHDN and CDR2 FVKESK. The CDR3 loop spans 14 amino acids. Trimming shortened V by 4 bases and J by 5 bases, and 9 bases separated the two germline ends. This CDR3 reads CASSRYRDNSPLHF. DNA for the CDR3: TGTGCCAGCAGCCGTTACAGGGATAATTCACCCCTCCACTTT. Together with reference TRBV14 and TRBJ1-6, the CDR3 gives the full variable domain: EAGVTQFPSHSVIEKGQTVTLRCDPISGHDNLYWYRRVMGKEIKFLLHFVKESKQDESGMPNNRFLAERTGGTYSTLKVQPAELEDSGVYFCASSRYRDNSPLHFGNGTRLTVT.

This clonotype was seen at least ten times. V gene TRBV6-5 combines with J gene TRBJ1-1; D is unclear. This CDR3 has 13 residues. Germline CDR1 is MNHEY and CDR2 is SVGAGI. Between the trimmed V and J ends, which lost 5 bases and 1 base, there was a span of 8 bases. The CDR3 protein is CASSHGRNTEAFF. As DNA, the CDR3 is TGTGCCAGCAGTCACGGGAGGAACACTGAAGCTTTCTTT.